This entry concerns a single TCR beta chain. The data derive from a study of cytomegalovirus exposure and HLA in healthy donors. After removal of 1 base from V and 5 bases from J, the junction contained 5 bases not matched to a gene. The germline gives CDR1 SGHTA, CDR2 FQGNSA. This CDR3 has 15 amino acids. PCR amplification relied on 60 Vbeta primers (plus 13 Jbeta primers). Here immunoSEQ multiplex PCR was the method, and the copy in TCRdb shows in-frame clones only, minus some. This sample's clone table lists fewer than 85,000 clones. This TCR was recovered from a man aged 45-60 years in good health and CMV-seropositive. The V gene is TRBV7-2, the J gene TRBJ2-5, with 9 bases that match TRBD1. The source material was PBMCs. This CDR3 is CASSLGGDREETQYF. CDR3 coding DNA: TGTGCCAGCAGCTTAGGTGGGGACAGGGAGGAGACCCAGTACTTC.